This entry features one T cell receptor (beta chain) sequence. The antigen is undetermined. This sample was taken from a study of shared clonotypes between healthy human individuals. Study-wide results and caveats: Larger richness was generally estimated for naive than memory subsets. Blood alone was sampled, and tissue repertoires likely differ.

V was cut by 0 bases and J by 2 bases, with 10 bases left in between. This CDR3 is built from 15 residues. Germline CDR1 reads SGHRS; CDR2 reads YFSETQ. Each subset's genomic DNA was split evenly across several immunoSEQ plates. The assay was immunoSEQ multiplex PCR, and TCRdb's table has in-frame clones only and misses some. The sample includes millions of clones, roughly 94% seen only once; the top ten take 0.1% to 0.15%. Sequenced input: naive CD4+ T cells sorted from blood. Described subset: CD45RA+ positively selected. The sequence was obtained from a man aged 18 to 30 in good health. V is TRBV5-1 and J is TRBJ2-3; D gene unclear. CDR3 in DNA: TGCGCCAGCAGCTTGGAAGGGATCCCCACAGATACGCAGTATTTT. Its protein product is CASSLEGIPTDTQYF.